These 23 T cell receptor beta chains were all obtained from the same sample, sequenced in a study of shared clonotypes between healthy human individuals. Some clones are missing from TCRdb's copy, which holds only in-frame ones; the method was immunoSEQ multiplex PCR. Of hundreds of thousands of clones listed, approximately 73% are singletons. The specimen sequenced was memory CD4+ T cells sorted from blood. Subset of the sample: CD45RA-negative fraction. The receptor source for this set is a woman in her thirties in good health.

This clone was detected once. The chain recombines TRBV14 with TRBJ2-1; D ambiguous. Trimming removed 4 bases from V and 0 bases from J, with 13 bases in between. The CDR3 sequence is 16 residues long. Per the germline V gene, CDR1 is SGHDN and CDR2 is FVKESK. The CDR3 is CASSPTRPSSYNEQFF. The CDR3 nucleotides are TGTGCCAGCAGCCCCACCCGACCCAGCTCCTACAATGAGCAGTTCTTC. The entire variable domain, with the rest obtained from reference TRBV14 and TRBJ2-1, is as follows: EAGVTQFPSHSVIEKGQTVTLRCDPISGHDNLYWYRRVMGKEIKFLLHFVKESKQDESGMPNNRFLAERTGGTYSTLKVQPAELEDSGVYFCASSPTRPSSYNEQFFGPGTRLTVL.

This sequence joins TRBV30 and TRBJ2-1; D is unclear. V was cut by 0 bases and J by 5 bases, with 14 bases left in between. This CDR3 contains 15 residues. Per the germline V gene, CDR1 is GTSNPN and CDR2 is SVGIG (reference sequence). The CDR3 region has the DNA TGTGCCTGGAGTGTAGTTAGATCAGGAAACAATGAGCAGTTCTTC. Its protein is CAWSVVRSGNNEQFF.

V and J are TRBV7-9 and TRBJ1-2, with a weak D call TRBD1 (5 bases). CDR1 is SEHNR and CDR2 is FQNEAQ in the germline V gene (reference sequence). Trimming removed 8 bases from V and 7 bases from J, with 14 bases in between. This CDR3 is 12 amino acids long. The CDR3 reads CASETAFGGYTF. CDR3 DNA: TGTGCCAGCGAGACAGCTTTTGGTGGCTACACCTTC.

This clone has only a few counts. Other DNA variants within this sample encode the same CDR3. The J gene is TRBJ2-7, the V gene TRBV7-9; D is undetermined. Trimming removed 1 base from V and 4 bases from J, with 5 bases in between. Germline CDR1 and CDR2: SEHNR and FQNEAQ (reference sequence). This CDR3 has 12 residues. The CDR3 sequence: CASSLVTYEQYF. CDR3 bases: TGTGCCAGCAGCTTAGTAACGTACGAGCAGTACTTC. Combining the CDR3 with reference TRBV7-9 and TRBJ2-7 gives the whole variable domain DTGVSQNPRHKITKRGQNVTFRCDPISEHNRLYWYRQTLGQGPEFLTYFQNEAQLEKSRLLSDRFSAERPKGSFSTLEIQRTEQGDSAMYLCASSLVTYEQYFGPGTRLTVT.

V gene TRBV6-6 combines with J gene TRBJ1-3; 7 bases agree with TRBD1. The junction had 3 bases not matched to a gene; V was cut back by 4 bases and J by 0 bases. The germline CDR1 and CDR2 sequences are MNHNY and SVGAGI (reference sequence). This CDR3 is built from 15 residues. CDR3 residues: CASSLRDSSGNTIYF. The CDR3, as DNA: TGTGCCAGCAGTTTGAGGGACAGCTCTGGAAACACCATATATTTT.

In the case of this clone: This specimen includes other DNA sequences encoding the same CDR3. The chain couples TRBV29-1 to TRBJ2-5; no clear D gene. The germline CDR1 and CDR2 sequences are SQVTM and ANQGSEA. This CDR3 comprises 13 residues. The V end was cut by 3 bases, the J end by 3 bases, with 11 bases between. In DNA, the CDR3 is TGCAGCGTTGAGCGAGACACGGAAGAGACCCAGTACTTC. Protein product: CSVERDTEETQYF.

V is TRBV28 and J is TRBJ2-5, with TRBD2 as a possible D gene (8 bases). The V end was cut by 5 bases, the J end by 2 bases, with 15 bases between. Germline CDR1 MDHEN, CDR2 SYDVKM. The CDR3 is 15 amino acids. The CDR3 nucleotides read TGTGCCAGCAGTATAGGGGGCGGGAGGCAAGAGACCCAGTACTTC. Translation: CASSIGGGRQETQYF.

V is TRBV5-1 and J is TRBJ2-2, with D perhaps assigned TRBD1 or TRBD2 (6 bases each). Trimming stripped 6 bases from V and 6 bases from J, with 15 bases between. Looked up from germline, CDR1 is SGHRS and CDR2 is YFSETQ. The CDR3 sequence is 14 residues long. The CDR3 spells CASTITGASGELFF. DNA for the CDR3: TGCGCCAGCACCATAACGGGGGCGTCCGGGGAGCTGTTTTTT.

This chain's CDR3 is CASYLSSGANVLTF. CDR3 coding DNA: TGTGCCAGTTACCTCTCCTCTGGGGCCAACGTCCTGACTTTC. This chain links TRBV5-6 with TRBJ2-6; D remains ambiguous. The CDR3 has 14 amino acids. Germline values: CDR1 SGHDT, CDR2 YYEEEE. V lost 8 bases and J 0 bases, leaving 9 bases between the germline ends.

This sequence joins TRBV7-8 and TRBJ2-3; 7 bases are a match to TRBD1. Germline V CDR1 and CDR2: SGHVS, FQNEAQ. The V and J ends lost 2 bases and 3 bases, in that order; junction bases with no gene match: 5. This CDR3 region has 15 residues. The CDR3 here is CASSLRDSQTDTQYF. CDR3 DNA: TGTGCCAGCAGCTTAAGGGACAGCCAGACAGATACGCAGTATTTT. Together with reference TRBV7-8 and TRBJ2-3, the CDR3 gives the full variable domain: GAGVSQSPRYKVAKRGQDVALRCDPISGHVSLFWYQQALGQGPEFLTYFQNEAQLDKSGLPSDRFFAERPEGSVSTLKIQRTQQEDSAVYLCASSLRDSQTDTQYFGPGTRLTVL.

The chain couples TRBV7-6 to TRBJ2-7; TRBD2 aligns across 13 bases. Trimming removed 5 bases from V and 5 bases from J; junction bases left unmatched: 6. This CDR3 spans 15 amino acids. The V gene's germline CDR1 is SGHVS and CDR2 FNYEAQ. This chain's CDR3 is CASSARLAGGDEQYF. CDR3 coding DNA: TGTGCCAGCAGCGCAAGACTAGCGGGAGGCGACGAGCAGTACTTC.

The J gene is TRBJ2-2, the V gene TRBV7-6; 9 nucleotides line up with TRBD1. J gave up 7 bases and V 6 bases, and 9 bases lay outside the gene matches. Per germline, CDR1 SGHVS and CDR2 FNYEAQ. This CDR3 region has 15 residues. The CDR3 protein is CASRKGQGNVGELFF. CDR3 bases: TGTGCCAGCAGAAAGGGACAGGGTAACGTCGGGGAGCTGTTTTTT.

V is TRBV20-1 and J is TRBJ2-3, with no clear D. Germline lookup yields CDR1 DFQATT and CDR2 SNEGSKA (reference sequence). This CDR3 has 11 residues. Trimming took off 6 bases at V and 4 bases at J, with 8 bases between the two ends. CDR3 nucleotide sequence: TGCAGTGCCCGGAGTCCAGATACGCAGTATTTT. Its translation: CSARSPDTQYF.

The J gene is TRBJ1-2, the V gene TRBV19; no reliable D call. The CDR3 contains 14 residues. In germline, CDR1 is LNHDA, CDR2 SQIVND (reference sequence). Trimming left V 5 bases short and J 1 base short, with 11 bases between. This CDR3 is CASSVRPVNYGYTF. The DNA for the CDR3 is TGTGCCAGTAGTGTCAGGCCCGTTAACTATGGCTACACCTTC.

This clone has at least ten counts. This chain connects TRBV6-6 to TRBJ1-1; D unresolved. Trimming stripped 0 bases from V and 6 bases from J, with 14 bases between. The CDR3 contains 15 residues. CDR1 is MNHNY and CDR2 is SVGAGI in the germline V gene (reference sequence). The CDR3 region is CASSYSYQTSAEAFF. DNA of the CDR3: TGTGCCAGCAGTTACTCGTACCAAACGAGTGCTGAAGCTTTCTTT.

The chain combines TRBV9 with TRBJ2-1; a weak D match, TRBD2 (6 bases). V was clipped by 4 bases and J by 5 bases, with 25 bases between them. The V gene's germline CDR1 is SGDLS and CDR2 YYNGEE. This CDR3 contains 18 residues. CDR3 bases: TGTGCCAGCAGCCCAACACGACGGGGGTGGAGGGCGCACAATGAGCAGTTCTTC. Protein sequence: CASSPTRRGWRAHNEQFF.

To note about this clone: The junction and the germline gene differ at one end; a read error may be behind it. The rearrangement uses TRBV27 and TRBJ2-4; TRBD1 matches at 8 bases. Per the germline V gene, CDR1 is MNHEY and CDR2 is SMNVEV (reference sequence). The length of the CDR3 is 14 residues. CDR3: CASSSLDRASTRFF. CDR3 DNA: TGTGCCAGCAGTTCGCTGGACAGGGCTTCGACCAGGTTCTTC.

This chain connects TRBV29-1 to TRBJ2-1, with TRBD2 identical over 7 bases. CDR3 size: 14 residues. CDR1 and CDR2 from the germline V gene are SQVTM and ANQGSEA. V lost 4 bases to trimming and J lost 10 bases; unmatched junction nucleotides: 13. The CDR3 spells CSVVGTNFEREQFF. The CDR3 DNA is TGCAGCGTTGTGGGGACTAACTTCGAGAGGGAGCAGTTCTTC.

V is TRBV11-2 and J is TRBJ2-7; D is unresolved. The CDR3 is 13 residues long. From germline, CDR1 is SGHAT and CDR2 FQNNGV. V was clipped by 4 bases and J by 2 bases, with 9 bases between them. The CDR3 DNA sequence: TGTGCCAGCAGCTCCGACCGGCCCTACGAGCAGTACTTC. Amino acids: CASSSDRPYEQYF.

This chain uses TRBV21-1 with TRBJ2-5; the table calls TRBD2, which could not be checked here. TRBV21-1 is reported as a pseudogene. The CDR3 covers 17 residues. The CDR3 loop reads CASSKRIGGRIQETQYF. In DNA, the CDR3 is TGTGCCAGCAGCAAACGGATTGGTGGGAGGATCCAAGAGACCCAGTACTTC.

CDR3 coding DNA: TGTGCCAGCAGTGAAGAGAGGAAGACCCAGTACTTC. Residues: CASSEERKTQYF. V usage is TRBV6-1 and J usage is TRBJ2-5; the D is unclear. CDR3 size: 12 residues. Trimming pared 1 base from V and 6 bases from J, leaving 6 bases between. Germline lookup yields CDR1 MNHNS and CDR2 SASEGT.

J is TRBJ1-2 and V is TRBV28; D uncertain. V gave up 7 bases and J gave up 1 base, with 13 bases separating them. There are 14 residues in the CDR3. Germline V gene data show CDR1 as MDHEN and CDR2 as SYDVKM. This CDR3 is CASTTSSVNYGYTF. The CDR3 DNA follows: TGTGCCAGCACCACTTCCTCCGTTAACTATGGCTACACCTTC.

The J gene is TRBJ2-5, the V gene TRBV5-1; 8 bases fit TRBD2. Germline assignment: CDR1 SGHRS and CDR2 YFSETQ. V lost 1 base, J lost 5 bases, and 4 bases stayed unmatched. The CDR3 covers 14 residues. CDR3 coding DNA: TGCGCCAGCAGCTTGCGACCGGGAGGGGAGACCCAGTACTTC. Protein: CASSLRPGGETQYF. Using reference TRBV5-1 and TRBJ2-5 for the parts outside the CDR3, the full variable domain is KAGVTQTPRYLIKTRGQQVTLSCSPISGHRSVSWYQQTPGQGLQFLFEYFSETQRNKGNFPGRFSGRQFSNSRSEMNVSTLELGDSALYLCASSLRPGGETQYFGPGTRLLVL.